This TCR beta chain was identified during a study of T cell repertoires in cytomegalovirus infection. Study observations and caveats: HLA-C-restricted CMV-specific TCR beta clonotypes were dominant in the ex vivo response.

This clonotype was detected ten times or more. Antigen specificity is unknown. TCRdb reprocessed the reads via MiXCR and lists one record per CDR3 protein. The sample has approximately 140,000 distinct CDR3 sequences, 7% to 9.5% seen once. Sequenced: PBMCs. The receptor comes from a human donor in good health (CMV status not recorded). Some clones in this sample may be carry-over from other donors' samples.

CDR3 DNA: TGTGCCAGCAGGAATACAGGGGGTGAAACCCTCTATGGCTACACCTTC. Amino acids: CASRNTGGETLYGYTF. The chain links TRBV7-2 to TRBJ1-2, with 8 bases fitting TRBD1. Germline V CDR1 and CDR2: SGHTA, FQGNSA. The CDR3 spans 16 residues. The junction had 13 bases not matched to a gene; V was cut back by 6 bases and J by 4 bases. Based on the CDR3 plus reference TRBV7-2 and TRBJ1-2, the full variable domain is GAGVSQSPSNKVTEKGKDVELRCDPISGHTALYWYRQSLGQGLEFLIYFQGNSAPDKSGLPSDRFSAERTGGSVSTLTIQRTQQEDSAVYLCASRNTGGETLYGYTFGSGTRLTVV.